This paragraph covers one T cell receptor beta chain sequence. Antigen specificity is unknown. The sample comes from a study of T cell repertoires in cytomegalovirus infection. Study context: It was recently identified HLA-C-restricted and well-studied HLA-B-restricted CMV epitopes that the study used. A matching HLA type, together with CMV infection, was signaled by public TCR beta signatures.

One entry per CDR3 protein results from TCRdb running MiXCR on the reads. The sample carries about half a million distinct CDR3 sequences, 30% to 35% recorded once. CDR1 and CDR2 (germline): MNHEY, SVGAGI. The CDR3 totals 16 residues. V trimming: 0 bases; J trimming: 4 bases; junction bases outside the gene matches: 7. Whole-study findings and limits: The study found HLA-C-restricted CMV-specific TCR beta clonotypes dominating the ex vivo response.

The source of this sequence is a human donor in good health (CMV status not recorded). Some clones in this sample may be carry-over from other donors' samples. The J gene is TRBJ2-7, the V gene TRBV6-5, with 9 nucleotides matching TRBD1. The sequenced sample was cultured PBMCs, obtained from culture after CMV antigen stimulation. The CDR3 nucleotides are TGTGCCAGCAGTTACTCCGTTGTGGGACAGGGATACGAGCAGTACGTC. Its translation: CASSYSVVGQGYEQYV.